This record looks at one TCR beta chain sequence and its context. The data are from a study of cytomegalovirus exposure and HLA in healthy donors. Both 60 Vbeta primers and 13 Jbeta primers went into the PCR. Only in-frame clones appear in the TCRdb table, and some are missing; sequencing was by immunoSEQ multiplex PCR. In the table there are 150,000 or so clones, 60% to 80% of which are singletons. Per the germline V gene, CDR1 is SGHDT and CDR2 is YYEEEE. Trimming removed 4 bases from V and 5 bases from J; junction bases left unmatched: 7. The CDR3 is 15 residues long. The chain combines TRBV5-6 with TRBJ1-3; 9 bases fit TRBD1. Source material: PBMCs. The origin of this receptor is a young man in good health and CMV-seropositive. CDR3 sequence: CASSPDRGQRNTIYF. Written as DNA, the CDR3 is TGTGCCAGCAGCCCGGACAGGGGACAACGAAACACCATATATTTT. Complete variable domain (other parts from reference TRBV5-6 and TRBJ1-3): DAGVTQSPTHLIKTRGQQVTLRCSPKSGHDTVSWYQQALGQGPQFIFQYYEEEERQRGNFPDRFSGHQFPNYSSELNVNALLLGDSALYLCASSPDRGQRNTIYFGEGSWLTVV.